The clone carrying this TCR beta chain was picked up one time. Its specificity is unknown. PCR involved 60 Vbeta and 13 Jbeta primers. Assay: immunoSEQ multiplex PCR; the TCRdb copy retains only in-frame clones and omits some. In the table there are about 86,000 clones, around 78% of which are singletons. CDR1 and CDR2 (germline): SEHNR, FQNEAQ (reference sequence). V lost 5 bases and J 9 bases, leaving 11 bases between the germline ends. The CDR3 has 12 residues. These data belong to a study of cytomegalovirus exposure and HLA in healthy donors. Points from the study as a whole: In a later analysis, DRB1 alleles had the most associated TCRs; HLA-C alleles the fewest.

Sequenced: PBMCs. This clonotype originated in a male donor in good health and CMV-seropositive. This chain joins TRBV7-9 and TRBJ2-1; weak D call: TRBD2 (5 bases). CDR3: CASSGRRAEQFF. The CDR3 bases are TGTGCCAGCAGCGGGCGGCGGGCTGAGCAGTTCTTC.